This T cell receptor beta chain was observed in a study of blood T cells in healthy people across ages. J gave up 7 bases and V 0 bases, and 3 bases lay outside the gene matches. Germline V gives CDR1 KGHSH, CDR2 LQKENI. This CDR3 has 15 amino acids. A few counts support this clonotype. The target antigen is unknown. Through a sample-barcoded 5' primer and a J-beta primer mix, a second PCR was run for about 7 to 12 cycles. All samples yielded 3 million or more CDR3-containing paired-end reads. A single record per CDR3 protein comes from TCRdb applying MiXCR to the 5' RACE reads. The profile shows hundreds of thousands of distinct CDR3 sequences, roughly 30% of them singletons. Study-wide findings and caveats: Versus aged donors, long-lived donors had higher diversity and more naive CD4+ cells. Across the age range, TCR beta diversity per million T cells fell in a roughly linear way.

Investigators took about 10 milliliters of peripheral blood from every donor. Sequenced: blood. The genes are TRBV18 and TRBJ1-6, with 7 bases fitting TRBD1. The receptor was isolated from an elderly woman in good health. In DNA form, the CDR3 reads TGTGCCAGCTCACCACCGGACAGGACGAATTCACCCCTCCACTTT. Translated, it gives CASSPPDRTNSPLHF. Together with reference TRBV18 and TRBJ1-6, the CDR3 gives the full variable domain: NAGVMQNPRHLVRRRGQEARLRCSPMKGHSHVYWYRQLPEEGLKFMVYLQKENIIDESGMPKERFSAEFPKEGPSILRIQQVVRGDSAAYFCASSPPDRTNSPLHFGNGTRLTVT.